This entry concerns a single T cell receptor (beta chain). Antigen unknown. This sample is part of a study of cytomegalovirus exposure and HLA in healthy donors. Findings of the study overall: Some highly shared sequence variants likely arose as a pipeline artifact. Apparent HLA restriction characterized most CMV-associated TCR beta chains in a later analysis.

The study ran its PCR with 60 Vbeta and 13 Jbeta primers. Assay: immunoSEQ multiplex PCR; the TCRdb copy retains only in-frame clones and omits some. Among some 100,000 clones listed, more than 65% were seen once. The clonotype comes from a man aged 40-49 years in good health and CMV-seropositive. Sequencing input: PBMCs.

The CDR3 protein is CASSKQVASGNTIYF. The CDR3 coding sequence is TGTGCCAGTAGTAAGCAGGTCGCCTCTGGAAACACCATATATTTT. The V and J genes are TRBV19 and TRBJ1-3; D gene uncertain. Germline V lookup: CDR1 LNHDA, CDR2 SQIVND (reference sequence). The CDR3 sequence is 15 residues long. The V end was cut by 4 bases, the J end by 0 bases, with 10 bases between.